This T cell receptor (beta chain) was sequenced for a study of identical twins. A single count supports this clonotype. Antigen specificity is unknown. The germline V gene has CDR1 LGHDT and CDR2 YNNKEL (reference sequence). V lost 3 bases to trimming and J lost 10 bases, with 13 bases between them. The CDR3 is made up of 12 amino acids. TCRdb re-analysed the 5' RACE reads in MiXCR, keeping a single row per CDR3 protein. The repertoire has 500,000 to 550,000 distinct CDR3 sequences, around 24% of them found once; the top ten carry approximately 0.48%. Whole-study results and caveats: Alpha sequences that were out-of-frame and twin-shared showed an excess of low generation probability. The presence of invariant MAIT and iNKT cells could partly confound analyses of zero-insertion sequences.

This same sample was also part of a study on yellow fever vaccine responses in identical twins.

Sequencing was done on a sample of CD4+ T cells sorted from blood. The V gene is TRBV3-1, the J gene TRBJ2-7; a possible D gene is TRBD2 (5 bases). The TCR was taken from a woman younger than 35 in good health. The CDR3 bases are TGTGCCAGCAGCCACGCCTCCGGGATACAGTACTTC. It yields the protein CASSHASGIQYF.